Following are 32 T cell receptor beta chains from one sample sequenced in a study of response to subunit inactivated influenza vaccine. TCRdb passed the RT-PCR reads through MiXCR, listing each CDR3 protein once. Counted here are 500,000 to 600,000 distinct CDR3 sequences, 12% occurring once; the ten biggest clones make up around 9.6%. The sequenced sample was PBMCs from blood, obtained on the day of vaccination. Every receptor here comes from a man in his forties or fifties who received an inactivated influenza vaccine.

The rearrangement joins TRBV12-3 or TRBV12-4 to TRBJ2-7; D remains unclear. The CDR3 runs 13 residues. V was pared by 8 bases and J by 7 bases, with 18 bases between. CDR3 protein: CASGPQPALEQYF. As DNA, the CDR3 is TGTGCCAGCGGCCCTCAGCCGGCCCTTGAGCAGTACTTC.

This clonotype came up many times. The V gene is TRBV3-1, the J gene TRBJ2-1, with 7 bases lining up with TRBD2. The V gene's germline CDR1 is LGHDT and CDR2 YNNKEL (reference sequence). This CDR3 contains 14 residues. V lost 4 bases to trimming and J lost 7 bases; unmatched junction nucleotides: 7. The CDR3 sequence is CASSLRGGKNEQFF. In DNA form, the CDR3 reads TGTGCCAGCAGCCTTAGGGGAGGGAAGAATGAGCAGTTCTTC.

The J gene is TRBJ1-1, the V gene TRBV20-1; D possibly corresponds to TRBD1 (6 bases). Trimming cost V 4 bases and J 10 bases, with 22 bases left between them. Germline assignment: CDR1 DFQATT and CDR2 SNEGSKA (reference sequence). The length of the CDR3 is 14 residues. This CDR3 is CSAISPNRAIGAFF. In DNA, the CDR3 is TGCAGTGCTATATCCCCCAACAGGGCGATCGGAGCTTTCTTT.

This chain's CDR3 is CASSFGTDYEQFF. The CDR3 nucleotides are TGCGCCAGCAGCTTCGGGACAGACTACGAGCAGTTCTTC. J is TRBJ2-7 and V is TRBV5-1, with 7 nucleotides matching TRBD1. The J call could be wrong; TRBJ2-1 is a better fit for the DNA end. The CDR3 is 13 amino acids. The germline CDR1 and CDR2 sequences are SGHRS and YFSETQ.

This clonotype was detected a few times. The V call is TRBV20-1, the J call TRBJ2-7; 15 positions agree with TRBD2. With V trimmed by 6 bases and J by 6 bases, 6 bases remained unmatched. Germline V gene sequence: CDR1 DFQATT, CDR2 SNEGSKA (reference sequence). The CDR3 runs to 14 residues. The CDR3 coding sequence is TGCAGTGCCCTGGGACTAGCGGGAGGTACCGAGCAGTACTTC. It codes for CSALGLAGGTEQYF.

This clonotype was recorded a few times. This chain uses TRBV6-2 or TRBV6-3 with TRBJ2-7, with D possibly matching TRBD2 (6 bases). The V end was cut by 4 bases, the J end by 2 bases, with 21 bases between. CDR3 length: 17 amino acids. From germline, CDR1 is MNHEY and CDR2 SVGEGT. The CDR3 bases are TGTGCCAGCAGTTCCGAATTAGCAGCGGGCCCAACCTACGAGCAGTACTTC. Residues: CASSSELAAGPTYEQYF.

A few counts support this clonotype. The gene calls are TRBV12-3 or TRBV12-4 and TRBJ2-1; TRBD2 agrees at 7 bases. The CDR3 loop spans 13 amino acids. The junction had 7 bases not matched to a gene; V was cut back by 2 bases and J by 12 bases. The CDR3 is CASSLIVSGGQFF. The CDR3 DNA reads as TGTGCCAGCAGTTTAATTGTCTCGGGGGGGCAGTTCTTC.

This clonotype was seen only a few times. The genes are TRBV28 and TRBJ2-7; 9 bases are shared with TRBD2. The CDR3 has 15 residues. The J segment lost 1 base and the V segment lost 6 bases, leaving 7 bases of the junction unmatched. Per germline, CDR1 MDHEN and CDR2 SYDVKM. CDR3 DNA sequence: TGTGCCAGCAGCCTAGTAGCGGGGGTGTCCTACGAGCAGTACTTC. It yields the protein CASSLVAGVSYEQYF.

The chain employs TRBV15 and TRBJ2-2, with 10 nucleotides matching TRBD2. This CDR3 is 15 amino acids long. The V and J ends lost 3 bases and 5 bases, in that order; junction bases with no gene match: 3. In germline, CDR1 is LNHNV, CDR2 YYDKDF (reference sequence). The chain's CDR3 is CATSSGLAETGELFF. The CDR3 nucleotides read TGTGCCACCAGCAGTGGACTAGCGGAAACCGGGGAGCTGTTTTTT.

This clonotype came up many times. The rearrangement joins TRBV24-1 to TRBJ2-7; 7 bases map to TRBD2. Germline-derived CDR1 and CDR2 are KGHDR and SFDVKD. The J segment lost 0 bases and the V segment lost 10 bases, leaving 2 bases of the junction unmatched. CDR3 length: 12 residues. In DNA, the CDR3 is TGTGCCACTGCGGGGGACTCCTACGAGCAGTACTTC. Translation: CATAGDSYEQYF.

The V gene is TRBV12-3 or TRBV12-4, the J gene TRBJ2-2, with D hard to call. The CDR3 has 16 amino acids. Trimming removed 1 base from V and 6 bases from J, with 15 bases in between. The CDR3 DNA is TGTGCCAGCAGTTTAGTTAGGACCAAGTTCCCCGGGGAGCTGTTTTTT. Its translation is CASSLVRTKFPGELFF.

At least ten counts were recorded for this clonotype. CDR3 DNA sequence: TGTGCCAGCAGTCGCCTCGGCGAGCAGTACTTC. It translates to CASSRLGEQYF. The chain uses TRBV12-3 or TRBV12-4 and TRBJ2-7; D gene unclear. Trimming took off 5 bases at V and 6 bases at J, with 8 bases between the two ends. The CDR3 is 11 amino acids.

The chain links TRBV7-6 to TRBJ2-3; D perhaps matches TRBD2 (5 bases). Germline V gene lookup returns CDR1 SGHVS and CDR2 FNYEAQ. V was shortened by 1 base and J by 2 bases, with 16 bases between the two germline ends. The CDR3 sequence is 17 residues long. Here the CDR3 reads CASSLVGSLTHTDTQYF. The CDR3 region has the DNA TGTGCCAGCAGCTTAGTGGGGAGTCTGACCCACACAGATACGCAGTATTTT.

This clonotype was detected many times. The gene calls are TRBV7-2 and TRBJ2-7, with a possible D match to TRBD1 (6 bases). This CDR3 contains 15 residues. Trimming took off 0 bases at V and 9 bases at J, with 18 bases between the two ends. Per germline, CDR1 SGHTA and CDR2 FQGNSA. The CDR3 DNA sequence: TGTGCCAGCAGCTTAGCATACGGGACACGCCGGCGGCAGTACTTC. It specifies CASSLAYGTRRRQYF.

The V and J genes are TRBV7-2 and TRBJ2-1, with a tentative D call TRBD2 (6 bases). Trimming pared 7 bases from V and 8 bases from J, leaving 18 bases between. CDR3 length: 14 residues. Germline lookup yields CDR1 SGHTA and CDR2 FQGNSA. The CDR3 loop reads CASTDGRVGDEQFF. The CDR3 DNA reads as TGTGCCAGCACGGACGGGAGAGTTGGCGATGAGCAGTTCTTC.

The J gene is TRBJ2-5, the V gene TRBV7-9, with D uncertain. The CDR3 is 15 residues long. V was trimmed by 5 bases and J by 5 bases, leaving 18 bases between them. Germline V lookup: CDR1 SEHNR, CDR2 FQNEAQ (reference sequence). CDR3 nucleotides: TGTGCCAGCAGCCCAACTCTCCGAGGATTGGAGACCCAGTACTTC. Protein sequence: CASSPTLRGLETQYF.

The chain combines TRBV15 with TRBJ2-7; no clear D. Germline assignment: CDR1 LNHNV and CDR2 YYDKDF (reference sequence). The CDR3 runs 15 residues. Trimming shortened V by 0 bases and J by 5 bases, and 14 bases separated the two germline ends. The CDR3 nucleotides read TGTGCCACCAGCAGAGATAGGCTAGGGAACAACGAGCAGTACTTC. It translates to CATSRDRLGNNEQYF.

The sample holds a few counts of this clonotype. In DNA form, the CDR3 reads TGTGCCAGCAAGATACAGGGACGCGAGCAGTACTTC. Its protein product is CASKIQGREQYF. The rearrangement uses TRBV6-1 and TRBJ2-7, with D maybe TRBD1 (6 bases). The CDR3 sequence is 12 residues long. V was pared by 7 bases and J by 6 bases, with 13 bases between. Looked up from germline, CDR1 is MNHNS and CDR2 is SASEGT.

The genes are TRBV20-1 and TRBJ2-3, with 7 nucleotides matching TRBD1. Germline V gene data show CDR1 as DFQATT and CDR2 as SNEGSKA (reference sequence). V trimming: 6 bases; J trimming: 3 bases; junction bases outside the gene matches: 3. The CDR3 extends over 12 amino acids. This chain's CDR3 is CSARQGTDTQYF. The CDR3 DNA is TGCAGTGCAAGACAGGGAACAGATACGCAGTATTTT.

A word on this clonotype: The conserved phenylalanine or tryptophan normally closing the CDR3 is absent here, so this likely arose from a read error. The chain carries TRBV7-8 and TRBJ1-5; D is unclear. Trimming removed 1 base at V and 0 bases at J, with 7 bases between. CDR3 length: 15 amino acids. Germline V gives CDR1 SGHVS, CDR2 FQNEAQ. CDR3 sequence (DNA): TGTGCCAGCAGCTTAGTCCTAGGTAGCAATCAGCCCCAGCATTCT. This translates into CASSLVLGSNQPQHS.

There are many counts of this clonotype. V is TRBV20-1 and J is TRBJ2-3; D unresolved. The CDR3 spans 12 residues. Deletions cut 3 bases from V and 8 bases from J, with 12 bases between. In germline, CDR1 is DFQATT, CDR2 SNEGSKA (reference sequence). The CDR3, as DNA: TGCAGTGCTAGCGGAGATCCGGGTACGCAGTATTTT. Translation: CSASGDPGTQYF.

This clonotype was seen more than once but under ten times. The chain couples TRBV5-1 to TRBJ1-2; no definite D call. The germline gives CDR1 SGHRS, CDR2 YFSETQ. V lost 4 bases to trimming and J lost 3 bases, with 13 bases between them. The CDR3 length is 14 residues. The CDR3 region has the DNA TGCGCCAGCAGCCCGGCCAGGCGGGACTATGGCTACACCTTC. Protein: CASSPARRDYGYTF. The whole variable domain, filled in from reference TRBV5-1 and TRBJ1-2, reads KAGVTQTPRYLIKTRGQQVTLSCSPISGHRSVSWYQQTPGQGLQFLFEYFSETQRNKGNFPGRFSGRQFSNSRSEMNVSTLELGDSALYLCASSPARRDYGYTFGSGTRLTVV.

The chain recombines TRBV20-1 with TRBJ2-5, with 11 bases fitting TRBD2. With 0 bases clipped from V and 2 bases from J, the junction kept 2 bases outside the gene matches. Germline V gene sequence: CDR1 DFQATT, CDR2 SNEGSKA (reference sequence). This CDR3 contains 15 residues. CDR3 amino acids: CSARDGTSGQETQYF. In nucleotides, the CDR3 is TGCAGTGCTAGAGATGGGACTAGCGGACAAGAGACCCAGTACTTC.

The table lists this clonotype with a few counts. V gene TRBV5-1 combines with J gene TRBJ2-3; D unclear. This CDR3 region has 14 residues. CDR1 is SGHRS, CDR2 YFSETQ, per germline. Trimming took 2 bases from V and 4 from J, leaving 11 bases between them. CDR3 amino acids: CASSFSGRADTQYF. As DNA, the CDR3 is TGCGCCAGCAGCTTTTCGGGTAGGGCAGATACGCAGTATTTT.

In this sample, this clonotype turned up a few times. The CDR3: CASSSNTIGTGGDEQFF. CDR3 nucleotide sequence: TGTGCCAGCAGTTCAAACACAATCGGGACAGGGGGCGATGAGCAGTTCTTC. The chain combines TRBV28 with TRBJ2-1; 12 positions match TRBD1. The CDR3 totals 17 residues. Germline trimming cut 4 bases from V and 8 bases from J; bases unmatched to any gene: 12. The germline CDR1 and CDR2 sequences are MDHEN and SYDVKM.

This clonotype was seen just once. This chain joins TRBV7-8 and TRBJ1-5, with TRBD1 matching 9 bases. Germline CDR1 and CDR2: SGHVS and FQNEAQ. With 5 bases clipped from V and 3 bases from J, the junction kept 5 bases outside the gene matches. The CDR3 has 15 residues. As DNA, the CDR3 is TGTGCCAGCAGCCCGGACAGGGGCCCCAATCAGCCCCAGCATTTT. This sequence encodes CASSPDRGPNQPQHF.

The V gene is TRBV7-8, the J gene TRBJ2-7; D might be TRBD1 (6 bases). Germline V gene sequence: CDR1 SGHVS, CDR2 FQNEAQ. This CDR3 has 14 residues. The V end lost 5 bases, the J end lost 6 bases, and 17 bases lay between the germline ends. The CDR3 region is CASSPFGQGREQYF. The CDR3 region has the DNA TGTGCCAGCAGCCCATTCGGGCAGGGGCGCGAGCAGTACTTC.

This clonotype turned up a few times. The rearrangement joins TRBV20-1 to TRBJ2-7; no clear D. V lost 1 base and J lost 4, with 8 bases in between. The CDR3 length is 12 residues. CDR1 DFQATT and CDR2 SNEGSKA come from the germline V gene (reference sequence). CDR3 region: CSARGTGYEQYF. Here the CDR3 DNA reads TGCAGTGCTAGAGGGACCGGGTACGAGCAGTACTTC.

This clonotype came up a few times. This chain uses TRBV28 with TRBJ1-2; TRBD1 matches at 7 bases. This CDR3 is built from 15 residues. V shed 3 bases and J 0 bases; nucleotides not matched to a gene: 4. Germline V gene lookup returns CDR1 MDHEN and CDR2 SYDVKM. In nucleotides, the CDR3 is TGTGCCAGCAGTTTTGGGAGGGGGCCTAACTATGGCTACACCTTC. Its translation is CASSFGRGPNYGYTF.

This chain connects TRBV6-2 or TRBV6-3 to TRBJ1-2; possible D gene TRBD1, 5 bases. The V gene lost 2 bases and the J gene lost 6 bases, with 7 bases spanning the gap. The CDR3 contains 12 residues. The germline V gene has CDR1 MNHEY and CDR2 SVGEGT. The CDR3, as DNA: TGTGCCAGCAGTTACCTCAGGGATGGCTACACCTTC. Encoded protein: CASSYLRDGYTF.

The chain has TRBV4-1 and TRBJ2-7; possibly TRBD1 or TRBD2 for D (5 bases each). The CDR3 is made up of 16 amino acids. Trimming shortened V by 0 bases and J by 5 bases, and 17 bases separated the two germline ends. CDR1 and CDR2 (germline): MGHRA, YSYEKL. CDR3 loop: CASSQEGGRAVDEQYF. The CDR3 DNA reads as TGCGCCAGCAGCCAAGAAGGAGGCAGGGCAGTCGACGAGCAGTACTTC.

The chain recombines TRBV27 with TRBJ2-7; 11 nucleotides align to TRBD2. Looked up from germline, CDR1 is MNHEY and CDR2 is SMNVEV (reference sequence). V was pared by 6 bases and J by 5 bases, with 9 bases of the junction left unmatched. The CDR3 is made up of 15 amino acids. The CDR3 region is CASSQLAGALHEQYF. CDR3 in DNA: TGTGCCAGCAGCCAACTAGCGGGGGCACTCCACGAGCAGTACTTC.